The 27 T cell receptor beta chains reported below all come from one sample, sequenced in a study of shared clonotypes between healthy human individuals. The table came from immunoSEQ multiplex PCR; TCRdb's copy has only in-frame clones and leaves some out. The sample shows roughly 2.5 million clones, approximately 94% of them seen only once. The sequencing input was naive CD4+ T cells sorted from blood. Subset here: CD45RA+ positively selected. The origin of the receptors is a young man in good health.

This clone was seen a few times. The chain has TRBV5-5 and TRBJ2-7, with 9 bases lining up with TRBD1. After removal of 4 bases from V and 2 bases from J, the junction contained 4 bases not matched to a gene. Looked up from germline, CDR1 is SGHKS and CDR2 is YYEKEE (reference sequence). The CDR3 has 14 amino acids. The CDR3 loop reads CASSAGTGPYEQYF. The CDR3 bases are TGTGCCAGCAGCGCCGGGACAGGGCCCTACGAGCAGTACTTC.

The chain's CDR3 is CASSRAAGASNRYEQYF. CDR3 DNA sequence: TGTGCCAGCAGCCGAGCAGCGGGAGCCTCCAACCGCTACGAGCAGTACTTC. This rearrangement joins TRBV5-4 to TRBJ2-7, with 8 nucleotides matching TRBD2. The CDR3 has 17 residues. V shed 4 bases and J 3 bases; nucleotides not matched to a gene: 15. CDR1 is SGHNT and CDR2 is YYREEE in the germline V gene (reference sequence).

The genes are TRBV10-2 and TRBJ1-2; D uncertain. V was cut by 7 bases and J by 3 bases, with 12 bases left in between. Germline-derived CDR1 and CDR2 are WSHSY and SAAADI. The CDR3 loop spans 13 amino acids. The CDR3 DNA reads TGCGCCAGCACCAAGACCGGTGACTATGGCTACACCTTC. Amino acids: CASTKTGDYGYTF.

CDR3 protein: CASSADLAGEQFF. For the CDR3, the DNA is TGTGCCAGCAGCGCAGATCTAGCGGGAGAGCAGTTCTTC. This rearrangement joins TRBV13 to TRBJ2-1; 9 positions agree with TRBD2. Looked up from germline, CDR1 is PRHDT and CDR2 is FYEKMQ (reference sequence). CDR3 length: 13 residues. The junction had 6 bases not matched to a gene; V was cut back by 5 bases and J by 10 bases.

V gene TRBV7-2 combines with J gene TRBJ1-5, with 8 bases identical to TRBD1. The V gene's germline CDR1 is SGHTA and CDR2 FQGNSA. This CDR3 has 14 residues. Trimming cost V 5 bases and J 3 bases; bases outside gene matches: 3. The CDR3 here is CASSGQGINQPQHF. The DNA for the CDR3 is TGTGCCAGCAGCGGACAGGGCATCAATCAGCCCCAGCATTTT.

This chain connects TRBV5-1 to TRBJ1-1; TRBD1 aligns across 7 bases. The CDR3 sequence is 16 residues long. The germline V gene has CDR1 SGHRS and CDR2 YFSETQ. J lost 2 bases, V lost 4 bases, and 11 bases had no gene match. As DNA, the CDR3 is TGCGCCAGCAGCGTGGTGATAACAGGGGTAAACACTGAAGCTTTCTTT. Translation gives CASSVVITGVNTEAFF.

The V and J genes are TRBV6-5 and TRBJ1-2, with 11 nucleotides matching TRBD1. From germline, CDR1 is MNHEY and CDR2 SVGAGI. This CDR3 is built from 14 residues. The J segment lost 3 bases and the V segment lost 6 bases, leaving 3 bases of the junction unmatched. The CDR3 DNA is TGTGCCAGCAGGTTGGGACAGGGGGACTATGGCTACACCTTC. Encoded protein: CASRLGQGDYGYTF.

This clone has just one count. The V call is TRBV9, the J call TRBJ2-3, with 9 bases identical to TRBD1. The CDR3 is made up of 16 amino acids. The germline V gene has CDR1 SGDLS and CDR2 YYNGEE. Losses at the gene ends were 0 bases for V and 5 bases for J; bases not matched to a gene: 7. The CDR3 loop reads CASSVVPGTGKDTQYF. The DNA for the CDR3 is TGTGCCAGCAGCGTAGTCCCCGGGACAGGGAAAGATACGCAGTATTTT.

This chain links TRBV9 with TRBJ2-5; 10 bases align to TRBD2. The CDR3 totals 16 residues. J was trimmed by 2 bases and V by 0 bases; bases with no gene match: 4. From germline, CDR1 is SGDLS and CDR2 YYNGEE. The CDR3 protein is CASSVGATSGQETQYF. The CDR3, as DNA: TGTGCCAGCAGCGTAGGGGCGACTAGCGGGCAAGAGACCCAGTACTTC.

This clone was observed once. This CDR3 is also generated by other DNA sequences in the sample. The V call is TRBV20-1, the J call TRBJ2-5; no clear D. The CDR3 is 11 residues long. V lost 6 bases to trimming and J lost 5 bases, with 10 bases between them. The germline gives CDR1 DFQATT, CDR2 SNEGSKA (reference sequence). CDR3 sequence (DNA): TGCAGTGCCCCGATTGCGGAGACCCAGTACTTC. This sequence encodes CSAPIAETQYF.

The chain uses TRBV7-9 and TRBJ2-1; 11 positions match TRBD1. Germline CDR1 and CDR2: SEHNR and FQNEAQ (reference sequence). The length of the CDR3 is 16 residues. The V and J ends lost 5 bases and 7 bases, in that order; junction bases with no gene match: 10. The CDR3 spells CASSLPGTGGTNEQFF. Here the CDR3 DNA reads TGTGCCAGCAGCCTACCCGGGACAGGGGGGACGAATGAGCAGTTCTTC. The whole variable domain, filled in from reference TRBV7-9 and TRBJ2-1, reads DTGVSQNPRHKITKRGQNVTFRCDPISEHNRLYWYRQTLGQGPEFLTYFQNEAQLEKSRLLSDRFSAERPKGSFSTLEIQRTEQGDSAMYLCASSLPGTGGTNEQFFGPGTRLTVL.

The chain is built from TRBV18 and TRBJ2-5; the match to TRBD2 covers 8 bases. This CDR3 has 16 amino acids. The ends lost 0 bases at V and 4 bases at J; junction bases unmatched: 7. Germline V gives CDR1 KGHSH, CDR2 LQKENI. The CDR3 sequence: CASSPPLAGGPETQYF. DNA of the CDR3: TGTGCCAGCTCACCACCGCTGGCGGGGGGCCCAGAGACCCAGTACTTC.

The genes are TRBV14 and TRBJ1-6; 7 nucleotides match TRBD1. The J segment lost 9 bases and the V segment lost 3 bases, leaving 5 bases of the junction unmatched. CDR1 is SGHDN, CDR2 FVKESK, per germline. The CDR3 extends over 14 amino acids. DNA of the CDR3: TGTGCCAGCAGCCAGTACAGGGGAGCTTCACCCCTCCACTTT. The encoded protein is CASSQYRGASPLHF.

For the CDR3, the DNA is TGTGCCAGCAGTAAAACGGGCGGGACGGTTGGGGGAGATACGCAGTATTTT. Translating it yields CASSKTGGTVGGDTQYF. The rearrangement joins TRBV11-2 to TRBJ2-3, with a possible D match to TRBD2 (6 bases). Germline CDR1 and CDR2: SGHAT and FQNNGV. The length of the CDR3 is 17 residues. V lost 6 bases to trimming and J lost 5 bases, with 24 bases between them.

The CDR3 DNA reads as TGTGCCACCAGCGAACCCCTAAATGAGCAGTTCTTC. Translating it yields CATSEPLNEQFF. V gene TRBV15 combines with J gene TRBJ2-1; D remains ambiguous. CDR1 and CDR2 from the germline V gene are LNHNV and YYDKDF (reference sequence). Trimming shortened V by 5 bases and J by 7 bases, and 9 bases separated the two germline ends. CDR3 length equals 12 residues.

This clone has only one observation. The chain combines TRBV10-2 with TRBJ2-3; D may be TRBD2 (5 bases). The CDR3 runs to 12 residues. V lost 2 bases, J lost 9 bases, and 9 bases lay in between. Germline loops: CDR1 WSHSY, CDR2 SAAADI. The CDR3 DNA sequence: TGCGCCAGCAGTGAGATCACGGGGACGCAGTATTTT. Protein: CASSEITGTQYF.

The genes are TRBV6-5 and TRBJ1-2, with D unclear. The CDR3 has 15 amino acids. The germline CDR1 and CDR2 sequences are MNHEY and SVGAGI. The V gene lost 6 bases and the J gene lost 2 bases, with 16 bases spanning the gap. The CDR3, as DNA: TGTGCCAGCAGCCCCACGGCGGGTCTGAACTATGGCTACACCTTC. Residues: CASSPTAGLNYGYTF.

The chain is built from TRBV6-1 and TRBJ1-5, with D tentatively TRBD1 (5 bases). From germline, CDR1 is MNHNS and CDR2 SASEGT. Trimming removed 6 bases at V and 6 bases at J, with 15 bases between. The CDR3 is 14 residues long. DNA for the CDR3: TGTGCCAGCAGAGCCCGGGACTACGGTCAGCCCCAGCATTTT. Translating it yields CASRARDYGQPQHF.

Of note for this clone: The same CDR3 also results from other DNA sequences found in this sample. The gene calls are TRBV18 and TRBJ2-1, with a weak D call TRBD1 (6 bases). Trimming pared 3 bases from V and 0 bases from J, leaving 9 bases between. CDR1 and CDR2 from the germline V gene are KGHSH and LQKENI. CDR3 length equals 15 residues. CDR3 sequence (DNA): TGTGCCAGCTCACCTGGACAGAGCTCCTACAATGAGCAGTTCTTC. Translated, it gives CASSPGQSSYNEQFF.

This chain links TRBV21-1 with TRBJ1-1. TRBV21-1 is noted as a pseudogene. This CDR3 is built from 15 residues. This CDR3 reads CASSPRGIIPPEAFF. CDR3 coding DNA: TGTGCCAGCAGCCCTCGTGGGATTATCCCCCCTGAAGCTTTCTTT.

The table lists this clone with a count of one. The genes are TRBV14 and TRBJ2-1, with TRBD2 matching 9 bases. The CDR3 is made up of 18 amino acids. Unmatched junction bases numbered 19, after V lost 4 bases and J lost 9 bases. Per germline, CDR1 SGHDN and CDR2 FVKESK. CDR3 in DNA: TGTGCCAGCAGCCTCCTCCCCGAGCGGGGGGTCAGGTGGTCTGAGCAGTTCTTC. It specifies CASSLLPERGVRWSEQFF. Variable domain in full (rest from reference TRBV14 and TRBJ2-1): EAGVTQFPSHSVIEKGQTVTLRCDPISGHDNLYWYRRVMGKEIKFLLHFVKESKQDESGMPNNRFLAERTGGTYSTLKVQPAELEDSGVYFCASSLLPERGVRWSEQFFGPGTRLTVL.

The gene calls are TRBV4-1 and TRBJ1-2; 7 nucleotides line up with TRBD1. Per the germline V gene, CDR1 is MGHRA and CDR2 is YSYEKL. The length of the CDR3 is 14 residues. V shed 1 base and J 4 bases; nucleotides not matched to a gene: 3. The CDR3 protein is CASSQAQGVYGYTF. The CDR3 DNA sequence: TGCGCCAGCAGCCAAGCTCAGGGGGTCTATGGCTACACCTTC.

The chain combines TRBV11-2 with TRBJ1-5; D unclear. Germline V gene lookup returns CDR1 SGHAT and CDR2 FQNNGV. The CDR3 extends over 13 amino acids. V was trimmed by 5 bases and J by 0 bases, leaving 5 bases between them. CDR3 sequence: CASSPHSNQPQHF. The CDR3 DNA is TGTGCCAGCAGCCCCCATAGCAATCAGCCCCAGCATTTT.

As for this clone: Other DNA sequences from this sample encode an identical CDR3 as well. V and J are TRBV18 and TRBJ2-3; the D is unclear. CDR1 and CDR2 (germline): KGHSH, LQKENI. Trimming cost V 0 bases and J 4 bases, with 2 bases left between them. CDR3 length: 12 residues. The CDR3 sequence is CASSPPSDTQYF. For the CDR3, the DNA is TGTGCCAGCTCACCACCGTCAGATACGCAGTATTTT.

In DNA form, the CDR3 reads TGTGCCAGCAGTTCGACGACCGACACAGGGATTTGGGGCACCGGGGAGCTGTTTTTT. Protein product: CASSSTTDTGIWGTGELFF. The rearrangement joins TRBV27 to TRBJ2-2, with D maybe TRBD1 (6 bases). Germline loops: CDR1 MNHEY, CDR2 SMNVEV (reference sequence). The V gene lost 4 bases and the J gene lost 4 bases, with 25 bases spanning the gap. This CDR3 has 19 residues.

The chain uses TRBV5-1 and TRBJ2-3; D is uncertain. The germline V gene has CDR1 SGHRS and CDR2 YFSETQ. This CDR3 comprises 15 residues. V shed 0 bases and J shed 3 bases, with 11 bases lying between them. The DNA for the CDR3 is TGCGCCAGCAGCTTGGAAGGGTCTCGGACAGATACGCAGTATTTT. This codes for CASSLEGSRTDTQYF.

The chain links TRBV4-1 to TRBJ1-3, with 9 bases matching TRBD1. Germline CDR1 is MGHRA and CDR2 is YSYEKL. This CDR3 has 18 residues. The junction had 8 bases not matched to a gene; V was cut back by 2 bases and J by 0 bases. CDR3 residues: CASSQLGTGRSSGNTIYF. The CDR3 nucleotides read TGCGCCAGCAGCCAACTAGGGACAGGGCGAAGCTCTGGAAACACCATATATTTT.